This TCR beta chain was captured by sequencing in a study of OX40 agonist ivuxolimab in advanced cancers. Study-level points and caveats: Relative to CD4+ cells, CD8+ T cells on average had more expanded clones.

About this clone itself: The target antigen is unknown. One end of the junction is discordant with germline, which a read error may explain.

The CDR3 spans 15 residues. Germline assignment: CDR1 SGHRS and CDR2 YFSETQ. Generated by immunoSEQ multiplex PCR, the TCRdb table keeps only in-frame clones and is missing some. Among over 55,000 clones listed, more than 65% were seen once. The receptor was isolated from an adult with an advanced solid tumor such as melanoma, head and neck, liver or kidney cancer. The chain uses TRBV5-1 and TRBJ2-5, with 7 bases lining up with TRBD2. The sequenced sample was CD4+ or CD8+ T cells sorted from blood, obtained in a trial of the OX40 agonist ivuxolimab. In nucleotides, the CDR3 is TGCGCCAGCAGCTTGGCCGGGACTACACAAGGGACCCAGTACTTC. The encoded protein is CASSLAGTTQGTQYF.